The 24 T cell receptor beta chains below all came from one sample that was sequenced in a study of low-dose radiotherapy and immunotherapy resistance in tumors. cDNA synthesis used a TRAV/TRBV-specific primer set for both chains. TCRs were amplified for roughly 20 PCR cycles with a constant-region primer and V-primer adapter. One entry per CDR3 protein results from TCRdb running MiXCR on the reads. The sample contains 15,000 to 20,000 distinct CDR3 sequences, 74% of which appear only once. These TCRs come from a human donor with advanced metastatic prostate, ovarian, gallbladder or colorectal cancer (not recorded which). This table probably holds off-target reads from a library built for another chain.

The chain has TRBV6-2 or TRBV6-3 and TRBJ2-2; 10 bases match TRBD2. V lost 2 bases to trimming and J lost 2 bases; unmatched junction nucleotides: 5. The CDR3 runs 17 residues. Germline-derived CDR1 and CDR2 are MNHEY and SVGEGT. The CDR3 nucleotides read TGTGCCAGCAGTTACGAGCGGGGGGGAGTTAACACCGGGGAGCTGTTTTTT. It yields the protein CASSYERGGVNTGELFF.

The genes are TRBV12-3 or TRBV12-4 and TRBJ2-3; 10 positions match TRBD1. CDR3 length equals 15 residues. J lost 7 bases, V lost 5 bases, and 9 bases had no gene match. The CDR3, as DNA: TGTGCCAGCAGTGGGACGGGACAGGGGACGAATACGCAGTATTTT. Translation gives CASSGTGQGTNTQYF.

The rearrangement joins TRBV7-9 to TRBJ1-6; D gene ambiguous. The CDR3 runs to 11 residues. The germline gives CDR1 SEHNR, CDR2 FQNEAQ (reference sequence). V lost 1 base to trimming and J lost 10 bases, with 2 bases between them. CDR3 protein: CASSLESPLHF. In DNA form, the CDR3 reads TGTGCCAGCAGCTTAGAATCACCCCTCCACTTT.

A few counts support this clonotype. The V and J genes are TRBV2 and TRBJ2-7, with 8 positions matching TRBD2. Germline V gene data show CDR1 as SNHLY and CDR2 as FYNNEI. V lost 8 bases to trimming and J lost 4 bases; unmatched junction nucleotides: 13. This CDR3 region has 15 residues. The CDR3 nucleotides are TGTGCCAGCCTCCGGGGGGGTTTTGTTCAATACGAGCAGTACTTC. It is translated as CASLRGGFVQYEQYF.

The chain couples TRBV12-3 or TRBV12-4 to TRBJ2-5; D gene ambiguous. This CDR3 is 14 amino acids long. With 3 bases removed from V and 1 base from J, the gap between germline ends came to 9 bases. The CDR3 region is CASSFSNSQETQYF. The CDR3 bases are TGTGCCAGCAGTTTCTCGAACAGCCAAGAGACCCAGTACTTC.

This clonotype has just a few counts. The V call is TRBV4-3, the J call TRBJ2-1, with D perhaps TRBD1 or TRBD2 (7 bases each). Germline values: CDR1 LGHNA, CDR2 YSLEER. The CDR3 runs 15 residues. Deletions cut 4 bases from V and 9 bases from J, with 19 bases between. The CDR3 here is CASSLRQGGRAEQFF. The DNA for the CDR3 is TGCGCCAGCAGCCTTCGACAGGGAGGGCGTGCTGAGCAGTTCTTC.

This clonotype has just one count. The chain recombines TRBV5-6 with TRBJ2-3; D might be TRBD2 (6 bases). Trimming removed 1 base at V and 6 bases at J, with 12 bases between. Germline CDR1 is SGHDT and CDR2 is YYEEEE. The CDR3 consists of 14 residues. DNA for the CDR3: TGTGCCAGCAGCTTGCGGGAGCCGGGGGATACGCAGTATTTT. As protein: CASSLREPGDTQYF.

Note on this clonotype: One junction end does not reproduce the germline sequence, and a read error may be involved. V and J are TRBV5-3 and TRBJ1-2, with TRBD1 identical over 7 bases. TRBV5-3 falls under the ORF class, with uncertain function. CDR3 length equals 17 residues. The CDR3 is CASSLEPTQGGIAGYTF. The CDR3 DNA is TGTGCCAGCAGCTTGGAACCCACGCAGGGGGGGATCGCTGGCTACACCTTC.

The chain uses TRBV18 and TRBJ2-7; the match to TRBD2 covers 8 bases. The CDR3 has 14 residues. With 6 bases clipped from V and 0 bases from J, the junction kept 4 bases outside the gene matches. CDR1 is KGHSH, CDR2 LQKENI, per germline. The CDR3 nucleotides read TGTGCCAGCTCTTTTAGCGGGACCTCCTACGAGCAGTACTTC. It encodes CASSFSGTSYEQYF.

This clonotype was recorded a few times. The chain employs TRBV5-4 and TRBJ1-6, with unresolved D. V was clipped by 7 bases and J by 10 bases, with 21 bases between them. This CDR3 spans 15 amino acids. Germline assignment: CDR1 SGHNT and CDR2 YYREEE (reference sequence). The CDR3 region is CASREWRGRESPLHF. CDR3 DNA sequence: TGTGCCAGCCGTGAGTGGAGAGGTCGAGAATCACCCCTCCACTTT. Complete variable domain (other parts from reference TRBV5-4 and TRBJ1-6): ETGVTQSPTHLIKTRGQQVTLRCSSQSGHNTVSWYQQALGQGPQFIFQYYREEENGRGNFPPRFSGLQFPNYSSELNVNALELDDSALYLCASREWRGRESPLHFGNGTRLTVT.

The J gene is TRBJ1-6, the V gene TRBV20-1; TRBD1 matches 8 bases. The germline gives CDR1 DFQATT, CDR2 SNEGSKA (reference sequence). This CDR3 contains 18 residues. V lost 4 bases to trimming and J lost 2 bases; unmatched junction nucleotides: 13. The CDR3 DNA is TGCAGTGCTAAAACCGGGACAGGAGGGCGGACCTATAATTCACCCCTCCACTTT. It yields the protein CSAKTGTGGRTYNSPLHF.

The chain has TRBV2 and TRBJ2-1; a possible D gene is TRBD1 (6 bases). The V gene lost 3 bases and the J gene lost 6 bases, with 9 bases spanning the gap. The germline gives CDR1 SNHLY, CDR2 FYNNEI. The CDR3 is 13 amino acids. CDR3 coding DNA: TGTGCCAGCAGTGAGAGCAGGGGCAATGAGCAGTTCTTC. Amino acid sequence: CASSESRGNEQFF. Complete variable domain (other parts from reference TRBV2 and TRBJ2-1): EPEVTQTPSHQVTQMGQEVILRCVPISNHLYFYWYRQILGQKVEFLVSFYNNEISEKSEIFDDQFSVERPDGSNFTLKIRSTKLEDSAMYFCASSESRGNEQFFGPGTRLTVL.

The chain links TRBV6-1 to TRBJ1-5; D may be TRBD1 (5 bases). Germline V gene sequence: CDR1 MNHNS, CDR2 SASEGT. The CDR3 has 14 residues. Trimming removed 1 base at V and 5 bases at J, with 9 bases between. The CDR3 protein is CASSEGDVYQPQHF. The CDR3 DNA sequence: TGTGCCAGCAGTGAAGGGGACGTTTATCAGCCCCAGCATTTT.

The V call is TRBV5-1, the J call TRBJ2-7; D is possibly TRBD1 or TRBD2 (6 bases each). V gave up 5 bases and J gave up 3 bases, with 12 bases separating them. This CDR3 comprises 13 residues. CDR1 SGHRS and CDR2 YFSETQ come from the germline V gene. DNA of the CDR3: TGCGCCAGCAGAAAAGGGGGGAGCTACGAGCAGTACTTC. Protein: CASRKGGSYEQYF.

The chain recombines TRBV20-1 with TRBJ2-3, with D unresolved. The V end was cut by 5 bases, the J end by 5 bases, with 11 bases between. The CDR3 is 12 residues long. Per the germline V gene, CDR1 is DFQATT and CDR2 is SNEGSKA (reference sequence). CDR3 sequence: CSAVGGEDTQYF. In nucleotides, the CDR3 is TGCAGTGCTGTTGGTGGCGAAGATACGCAGTATTTT.

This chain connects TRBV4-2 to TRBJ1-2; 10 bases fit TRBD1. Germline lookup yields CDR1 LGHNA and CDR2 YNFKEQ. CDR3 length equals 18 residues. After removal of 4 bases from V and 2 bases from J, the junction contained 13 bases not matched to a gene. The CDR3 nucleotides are TGTGCCAGCAGCCTGATTGGGGGCTGGACAGGGGGAAACTATGGCTACACCTTC. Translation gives CASSLIGGWTGGNYGYTF.

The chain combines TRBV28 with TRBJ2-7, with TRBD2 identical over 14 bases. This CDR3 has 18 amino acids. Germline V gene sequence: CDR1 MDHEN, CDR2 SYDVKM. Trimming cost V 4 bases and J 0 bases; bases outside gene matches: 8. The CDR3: CASSSTPGLAGVSYEQYF. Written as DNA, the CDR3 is TGTGCCAGCAGTTCAACTCCGGGACTAGCGGGGGTCTCCTACGAGCAGTACTTC.

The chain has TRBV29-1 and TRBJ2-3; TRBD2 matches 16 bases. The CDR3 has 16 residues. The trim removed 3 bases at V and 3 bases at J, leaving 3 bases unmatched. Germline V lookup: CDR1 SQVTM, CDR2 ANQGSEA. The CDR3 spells CSVDLGLAGGTDTQYF. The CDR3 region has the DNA TGCAGCGTTGATTTGGGACTAGCGGGAGGGACAGATACGCAGTATTTT.

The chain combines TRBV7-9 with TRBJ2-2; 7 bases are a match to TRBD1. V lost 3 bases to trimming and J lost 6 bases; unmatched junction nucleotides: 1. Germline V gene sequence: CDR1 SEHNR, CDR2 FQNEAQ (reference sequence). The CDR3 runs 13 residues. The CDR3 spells CASSFQGAGELFF. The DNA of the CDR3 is TGTGCCAGCAGCTTTCAGGGGGCCGGGGAGCTGTTTTTT.

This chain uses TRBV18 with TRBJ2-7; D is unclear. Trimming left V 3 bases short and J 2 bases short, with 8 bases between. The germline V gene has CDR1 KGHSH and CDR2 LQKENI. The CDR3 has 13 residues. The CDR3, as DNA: TGTGCCAGCTCACCCGGCGGAACCTACGAGCAGTACTTC. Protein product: CASSPGGTYEQYF.

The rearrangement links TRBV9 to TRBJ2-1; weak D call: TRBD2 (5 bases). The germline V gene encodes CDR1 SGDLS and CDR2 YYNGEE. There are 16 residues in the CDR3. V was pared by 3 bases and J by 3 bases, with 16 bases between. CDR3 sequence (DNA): TGTGCCAGCAGCGCCCCCAAAGCGGATCGCTACAATGAGCAGTTCTTC. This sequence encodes CASSAPKADRYNEQFF.

The CDR3 DNA reads as TGCAGCGTTCGTAGGCCGGGACGAGCCGGGGAGCTGTTTTTT. Translated, it gives CSVRRPGRAGELFF. The V gene is TRBV29-1, the J gene TRBJ2-2; D is tentatively TRBD1 or TRBD2 (5 bases each). V shed 5 bases and J shed 6 bases, with 16 bases lying between them. There are 14 residues in the CDR3. The V gene's germline CDR1 is SQVTM and CDR2 ANQGSEA.

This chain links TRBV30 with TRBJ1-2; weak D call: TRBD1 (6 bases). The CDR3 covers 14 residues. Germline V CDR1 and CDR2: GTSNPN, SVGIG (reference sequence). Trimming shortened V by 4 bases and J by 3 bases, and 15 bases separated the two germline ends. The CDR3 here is CAWNALRGYYGYTF. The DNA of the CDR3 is TGTGCCTGGAATGCCCTCAGGGGTTACTATGGCTACACCTTC.

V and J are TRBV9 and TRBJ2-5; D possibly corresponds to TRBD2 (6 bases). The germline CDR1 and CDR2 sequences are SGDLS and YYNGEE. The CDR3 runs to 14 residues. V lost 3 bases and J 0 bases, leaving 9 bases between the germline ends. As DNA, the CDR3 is TGTGCCAGCAGCGGCGGGGCAGACCAAGAGACCCAGTACTTC. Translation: CASSGGADQETQYF.